These T cell receptor beta chains were read from a single sample in a study of T cells after posttransplantation cyclophosphamide. Method: immunoSEQ multiplex PCR; TCRdb's copy keeps in-frame clones and lacks some. The table lists about 5,400 clones, approximately 94% of them singletons. Sequenced material: CD4+ T cells sorted from bone marrow. The receptors come from an older woman in good health, CMV-negative, and a related stem cell transplant donor. CDR3s leave out the opening cysteine and the closing phenylalanine or tryptophan. The order of the fields is V gene, J gene, CDR3 protein.

>TRBV18|TRBJ2-3
ASSSLGQGLNTDTQY
>TRBV27|TRBJ2-1
ASRGQGATILGYNEQF
>TRBV21-1|TRBJ2-7
ASSNPLGGYEQY
>TRBV20-1|TRBJ1-2
SAPGFGYT
>TRBV6-6|TRBJ1-6
ASSPGGSYNSPLH
>TRBV11-2|TRBJ1-1
ASSITGYTEAF
>TRBV28|TRBJ2-3
ASSFGGVSTDTQY
>TRBV10-3|TRBJ2-1
AISGAGGAGNEQF
>TRBV23-1|TRBJ2-7
ASTLTSGRAYSIYEQY
>TRBV5-1|TRBJ2-7
ASSLAPQGSYEQY
>TRBV7-2|TRBJ1-1
ASSLELGAAF
>TRBV7-3|TRBJ2-2
ASSLKGGFTGELF
>TRBV27|TRBJ2-4
ASTSRDRNIQY
>TRBV7-9|TRBJ1-2
ASSLSTNGYT
>TRBV4-3|TRBJ1-2
ASSQDPGTDYGYT
>TRBV5-4|TRBJ2-5
ASSGQGARQETQY
>TRBV2|TRBJ2-5
ASSEQGPSETQY
>TRBV7-2|TRBJ2-7
ASSLEGTGGSYEQY
>TRBV6-1|TRBJ2-2
ASSEGSSGGSTGELF
>TRBV7-9|TRBJ2-3
ASSLALDTQY
>TRBV6-5|TRBJ1-2
ASSYSGQYYGYT
>TRBV5-1|TRBJ2-1
ASSRDQLSSYNEQF
>TRBV25-1|TRBJ2-5
ASSAQRGPGETQY
>TRBV28|TRBJ2-5
ASSRSSGGLETQY
>TRBV11-2|TRBJ2-2
ASSSVRLAGVELF
>TRBV20-1|TRBJ2-1
SAARDEQF
>TRBV7-2|TRBJ2-1
ASSLARTSSYEQF
>TRBV28|TRBJ1-5
ASSLFSRGTGFPQPQH
>TRBV6-6|TRBJ2-3
ASKAGGADTQY
>TRBV7-2|TRBJ2-1
ASSLLQGGYNEQF
>TRBV6-5|TRBJ1-6
ASTLHRGNNSPLH
>TRBV5-6|TRBJ1-2
ASSLGRGQGGYT
>TRBV30|TRBJ1-2
AWSSREGGNYGYT
>TRBV21-1|TRBJ1-1
ASSPPRAGNMNTEAF
>TRBV6-5|TRBJ1-2
ASSLTGGATYGYT
>TRBV19|TRBJ2-1
ASSIGGAGVSYNEQF
>TRBV19|TRBJ1-5
ASSIRGQGAVQPQH
>TRBV7-2|TRBJ2-1
ASSLWEGGYNEQF
>TRBV5-1|TRBJ2-2
ASSSGLAGGPSTGELF
>TRBV19|TRBJ2-1
ASSIAGGLNEQF
>TRBV7-6|TRBJ2-3
ASSLLLAGGGTDTQY
>TRBV21-1|TRBJ2-1
ASSSCLQAGAGPGHNEQF
>TRBV4-3|TRBJ2-5
ASSPQGSGGPGETQY
>TRBV19|TRBJ1-1
ASSIDRGALTEAF
>TRBV18|TRBJ2-1
ASSPPSGGARQF
>TRBV7-9|TRBJ2-1
ASSPRGSGPNNEQF
>TRBV20-1|TRBJ1-2
SASTNYGYT
>TRBV15|TRBJ1-1
ATSSYSQGTF
>TRBV4-3|TRBJ2-2
ASSQDIGTGELF
>TRBV19|TRBJ1-1
ASSLRGMNTEAF
>TRBV11-2|TRBJ2-3
ASSLFRTGGTDTQY
>TRBV10-2|TRBJ1-5
ASRTTGFNQPQH
>TRBV7-2|TRBJ1-1
ASSFGPGRGNTEAF
>TRBV20-1|TRBJ1-1
SARGQVEAF
>TRBV28|TRBJ1-6
ASSAPGQGSGALH
>TRBV19|TRBJ1-5
ASSRRVIASNQPQH
>TRBV6-5|TRBJ1-2
ASKQSNYGYT
>TRBV4-1|TRBJ2-1
ASSQDRTSAKYNEQF